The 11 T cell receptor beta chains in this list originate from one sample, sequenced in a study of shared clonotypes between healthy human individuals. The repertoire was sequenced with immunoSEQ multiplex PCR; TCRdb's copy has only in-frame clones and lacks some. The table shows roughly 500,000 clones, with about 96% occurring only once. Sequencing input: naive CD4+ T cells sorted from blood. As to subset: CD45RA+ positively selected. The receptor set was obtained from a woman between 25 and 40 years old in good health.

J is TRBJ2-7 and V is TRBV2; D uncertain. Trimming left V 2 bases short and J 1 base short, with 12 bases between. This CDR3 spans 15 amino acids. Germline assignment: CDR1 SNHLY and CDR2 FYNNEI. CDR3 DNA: TGTGCCAGCAGTGAACAACCCTTCGGATCCTACGAGCAGTACTTC. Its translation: CASSEQPFGSYEQYF.

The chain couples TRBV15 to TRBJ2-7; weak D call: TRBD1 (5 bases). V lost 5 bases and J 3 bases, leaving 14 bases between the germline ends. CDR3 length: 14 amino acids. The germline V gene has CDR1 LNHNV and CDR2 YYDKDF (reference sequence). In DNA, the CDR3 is TGTGCCACCAGCGGAACAGGTTTACTCTACGAGCAGTACTTC. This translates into CATSGTGLLYEQYF.

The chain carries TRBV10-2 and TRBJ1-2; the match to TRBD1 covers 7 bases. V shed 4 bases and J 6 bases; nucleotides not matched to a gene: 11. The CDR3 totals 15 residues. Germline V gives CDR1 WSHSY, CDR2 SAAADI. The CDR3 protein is CASSADDRVGNGYTF. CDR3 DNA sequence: TGCGCCAGCAGTGCGGACGACAGGGTAGGGAATGGCTACACCTTC.

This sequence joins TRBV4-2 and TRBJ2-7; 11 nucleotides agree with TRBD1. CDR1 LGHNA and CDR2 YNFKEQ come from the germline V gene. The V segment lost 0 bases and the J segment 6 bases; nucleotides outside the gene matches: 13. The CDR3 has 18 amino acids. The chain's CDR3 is CASSQDTDRGLGWVEQYF. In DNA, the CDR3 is TGTGCCAGCAGCCAAGATACGGACAGGGGGCTCGGTTGGGTCGAGCAGTACTTC.

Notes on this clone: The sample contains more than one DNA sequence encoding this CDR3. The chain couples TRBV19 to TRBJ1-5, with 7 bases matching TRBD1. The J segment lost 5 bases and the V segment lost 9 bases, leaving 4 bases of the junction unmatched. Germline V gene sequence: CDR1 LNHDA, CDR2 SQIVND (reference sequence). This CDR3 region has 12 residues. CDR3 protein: CASRDRDQPQHF. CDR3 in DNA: TGTGCCAGCCGGGACAGAGATCAGCCCCAGCATTTT. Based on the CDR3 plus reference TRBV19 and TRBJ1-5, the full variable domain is DGGITQSPKYLFRKEGQNVTLSCEQNLNHDAMYWYRQDPGQGLRLIYYSQIVNDFQKGDIAEGYSVSREKKESFPLTVTSAQKNPTAFYLCASRDRDQPQHFGDGTRLSIL.

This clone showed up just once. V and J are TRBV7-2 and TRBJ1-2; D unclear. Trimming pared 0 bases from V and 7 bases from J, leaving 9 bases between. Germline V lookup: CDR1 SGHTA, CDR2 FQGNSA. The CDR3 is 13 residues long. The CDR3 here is CASSLALGVGYTF. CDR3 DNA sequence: TGTGCCAGCAGCTTAGCGCTTGGGGTTGGCTACACCTTC.

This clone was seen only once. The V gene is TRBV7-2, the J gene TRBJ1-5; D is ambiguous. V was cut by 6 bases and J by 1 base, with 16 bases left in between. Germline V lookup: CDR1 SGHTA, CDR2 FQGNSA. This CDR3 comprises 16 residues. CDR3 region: CASSHAPGSSNQPQHF. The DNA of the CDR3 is TGTGCCAGCAGTCACGCTCCGGGGAGCAGCAATCAGCCCCAGCATTTT.

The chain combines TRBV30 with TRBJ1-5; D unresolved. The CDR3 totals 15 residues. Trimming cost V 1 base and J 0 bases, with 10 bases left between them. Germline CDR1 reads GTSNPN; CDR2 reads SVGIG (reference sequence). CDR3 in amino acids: CAWSGTSYSNQPQHF. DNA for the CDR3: TGTGCCTGGAGTGGGACCTCTTATAGCAATCAGCCCCAGCATTTT.

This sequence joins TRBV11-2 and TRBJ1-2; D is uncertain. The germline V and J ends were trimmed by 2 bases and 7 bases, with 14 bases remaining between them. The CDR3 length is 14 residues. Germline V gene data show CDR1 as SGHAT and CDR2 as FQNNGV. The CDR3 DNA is TGTGCCAGCAGCTTAAGGTCGGCCCTGGGTGGCTACACCTTC. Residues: CASSLRSALGGYTF.

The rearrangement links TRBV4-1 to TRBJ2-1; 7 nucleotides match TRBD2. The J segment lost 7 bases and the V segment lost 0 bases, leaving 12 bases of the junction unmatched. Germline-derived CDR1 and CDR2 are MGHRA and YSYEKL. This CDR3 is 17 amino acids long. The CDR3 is CASSQDNRGGRGNEQFF. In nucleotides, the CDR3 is TGCGCCAGCAGCCAAGATAATCGAGGCGGGAGAGGTAATGAGCAGTTCTTC.

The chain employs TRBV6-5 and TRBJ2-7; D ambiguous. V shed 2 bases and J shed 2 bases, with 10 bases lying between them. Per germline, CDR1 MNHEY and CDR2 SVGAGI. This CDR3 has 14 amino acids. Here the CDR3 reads CASSYGGATYEQYF. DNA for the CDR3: TGTGCCAGCAGTTACGGCGGTGCTACCTACGAGCAGTACTTC.